What follows are 5 T cell receptor beta chains derived from one specimen sequenced in a study of Graves' ophthalmopathy and Graves' hyperthyroidism. The authors amplified TCR beta CDR3 regions from RNA transcripts. HTBI-primed first-round RT-PCR preceded second-round multiplex PCR. TCRdb ran MiXCR on the multiplex PCR reads and lists one entry per CDR3 protein. The sample holds 650,000 to 900,000 distinct CDR3 sequences, about 44% seen once. The material sequenced was peripheral blood. These receptors all come from an adult man with Graves' ophthalmopathy.

The V and J genes are TRBV28 and TRBJ1-5; no reliable D call. This CDR3 has 16 residues. CDR1 MDHEN and CDR2 SYDVKM come from the germline V gene. Trimming left V 5 bases short and J 0 bases short, with 14 bases between. CDR3 in DNA: TGTGCCAGCAGTGCCCCCTTGCCGGGTAGCAATCAGCCCCAGCATTTT. It translates to CASSAPLPGSNQPQHF.

This chain joins TRBV2 and TRBJ1-1; D perhaps matches TRBD1 (6 bases). V was trimmed by 8 bases and J by 4 bases, leaving 14 bases between them. Germline loops: CDR1 SNHLY, CDR2 FYNNEI. The CDR3 loop spans 13 amino acids. CDR3 in DNA: TGTGCCAGCCGCCTGGGGGGCGGCACTGAAGCTTTCTTT. Its protein is CASRLGGGTEAFF.

There are many counts of this clonotype. The chain recombines TRBV7-9 with TRBJ1-2; D gene uncertain. V lost 5 bases to trimming and J lost 7 bases, with 17 bases between them. The CDR3 contains 14 residues. Looked up from germline, CDR1 is SEHNR and CDR2 is FQNEAQ (reference sequence). CDR3 loop: CASSTDDGLGGYTF. The CDR3 bases are TGTGCCAGCAGCACAGATGACGGACTAGGTGGCTACACCTTC.

This clonotype was picked up a small number of times. The genes are TRBV12-3 or TRBV12-4 and TRBJ2-7, with 9 bases identical to TRBD1. The CDR3 is 15 residues long. The V gene end was trimmed by 7 bases and the J gene end by 3 bases; junction bases not matched to a gene: 10. The chain's CDR3 is CASTLGQGWYYEQYF. In DNA form, the CDR3 reads TGTGCCAGCACCCTAGGACAGGGGTGGTACTACGAGCAGTACTTC.

On this clonotype itself: This may stem from a read error, because a much larger clone lies one nucleotide away. The gene calls are TRBV25-1 and TRBJ1-6, with 10 bases lining up with TRBD1. V trimming: 7 bases; J trimming: 8 bases; junction bases outside the gene matches: 2. CDR3 length: 13 residues. CDR1 MGHDK and CDR2 SYGVNS come from the germline V gene. DNA for the CDR3: TGTGCCAGCACGGACAGGGGGGATTCACCCCTCCACTTT. Its translation is CASTDRGDSPLHF. The variable domain in full, completed from reference TRBV25-1 and TRBJ1-6, reads EADIYQTPRYLVIGTGKKITLECSQTMGHDKMYWYQQDPGMELHLIHYSYGVNSTEKGDLSSESTVSRIRTEHFPLTLESARPSHTSQYLCASTDRGDSPLHFGNGTRLTVT.